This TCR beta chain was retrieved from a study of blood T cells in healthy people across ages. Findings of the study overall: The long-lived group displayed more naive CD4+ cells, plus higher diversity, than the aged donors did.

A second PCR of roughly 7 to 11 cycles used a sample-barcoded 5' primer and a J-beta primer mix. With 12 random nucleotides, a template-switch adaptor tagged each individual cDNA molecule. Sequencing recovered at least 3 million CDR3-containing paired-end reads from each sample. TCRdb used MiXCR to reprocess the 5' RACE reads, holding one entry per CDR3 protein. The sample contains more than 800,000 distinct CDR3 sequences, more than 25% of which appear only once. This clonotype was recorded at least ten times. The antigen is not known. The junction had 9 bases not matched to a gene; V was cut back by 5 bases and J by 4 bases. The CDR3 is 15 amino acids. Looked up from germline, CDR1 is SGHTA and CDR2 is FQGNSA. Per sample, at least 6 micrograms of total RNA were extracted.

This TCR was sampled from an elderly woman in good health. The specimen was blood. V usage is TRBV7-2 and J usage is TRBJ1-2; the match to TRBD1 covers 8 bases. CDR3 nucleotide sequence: TGTGCCAGCAGCCCGTACATGGACAGGGCCTATGGCTACACCTTC. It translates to CASSPYMDRAYGYTF.